The subject of this entry is one T cell receptor beta chain. Its antigen remains unidentified. V was clipped by 0 bases and J by 5 bases, with 8 bases between them. Looked up from germline, CDR1 is SGDLS and CDR2 is YYNGEE. This CDR3 spans 13 amino acids. This entry belongs to a study of cytomegalovirus exposure and HLA in healthy donors. Background on the study: From HLA-typed donors, an early data release held around 80 million unique TCRs.

The PCR had 60 Vbeta and 13 Jbeta primers. TCRdb keeps only in-frame clones here, not all; method: immunoSEQ multiplex PCR. The data hold 120,000 to 150,000 clones, with around 79% observed a single time. Findings and caveats of the study: In a later analysis, at a false discovery rate of 0.05, some 15,000 TCR beta sequences were associated with HLA alleles. Sequencing likely caused a cluster of highly shared sequence variants. The availability of immune exposure information extended only to CMV serostatus.

The clonotype comes from a man between 18 and 29 years old in good health and CMV-seronegative. V gene TRBV9 combines with J gene TRBJ1-2, with D possibly matching TRBD1 (5 bases). Sequences were obtained from PBMCs. The CDR3 reads CASSVARGYGYTF. For the CDR3, the DNA is TGTGCCAGCAGCGTAGCTCGGGGGTATGGCTACACCTTC.